Detailed here is one TCR beta chain. The antigen remains unidentified. CDR1 SNHLY and CDR2 FYNNEI come from the germline V gene. The CDR3 runs to 10 residues. V lost 3 bases and J lost 5, with 1 base in between. This sample is drawn from a study of shared clonotypes between healthy human individuals. Findings of the study overall: It was expected that sequencing depth would affect clonotype sharing among donors. Investigators collected only blood, and repertoires in tissues likely differ.

The repertoire was sequenced with immunoSEQ multiplex PCR; TCRdb's copy has only in-frame clones and lacks some. The sample lists about 700,000 clones; just over 90% were seen once. Naive CD8 cells were CD45RO-negative, positively selected for CCR7, excluding terminally differentiated effector memory CD45RA+ cells. The chain is built from TRBV2 and TRBJ2-5, with D unresolved. The source is a man under 40 in good health. The source material was naive CD8+ T cells sorted from blood. This chain's CDR3 is CASSDETQYF. CDR3 coding DNA: TGTGCCAGCAGTGACGAGACCCAGTACTTC. The complete variable domain, with remaining parts taken from reference TRBV2 and TRBJ2-5, reads EPEVTQTPSHQVTQMGQEVILRCVPISNHLYFYWYRQILGQKVEFLVSFYNNEISEKSEIFDDQFSVERPDGSNFTLKIRSTKLEDSAMYFCASSDETQYFGPGTRLLVL.